This T cell receptor beta chain originates from a study of blood T cell repertoires in COVID-19. Overall study context: Samples taken during acute and convalescent COVID-19 were collected in the United States, Italy and Spain. T cells, B-cell-depleted T cells, or PBMCs supplied cDNA or gDNA.

V was trimmed by 5 bases and J by 2 bases, leaving 15 bases between them. The length of the CDR3 is 15 residues. CDR1 is LNHDA, CDR2 SQIVND, per germline (reference sequence). Source study methods: Estimation of nucleated cell counts relied on the amplification of reference gene primers. This table comes from immunoSEQ multiplex PCR, and its TCRdb copy is limited to in-frame clones, with some not included. V and J calls and clone size are copied from that table; D and trimming were computed from the DNA. The sample includes 200,000 to 250,000 clones, about 86% of them seen just once. Assignments of participants to cohorts depended upon their own reported clinical history.

This sequence was found in a woman aged 45-59 years with acute COVID-19. The V gene is TRBV19, the J gene TRBJ2-5; D remains unclear. Material for sequencing was PBMCs or T cells enriched from blood (not recorded which). CDR3: CASSPTPTTQETQYF. The CDR3, as DNA: TGTGCCAGTAGTCCCACCCCCACTACACAAGAGACCCAGTACTTC.